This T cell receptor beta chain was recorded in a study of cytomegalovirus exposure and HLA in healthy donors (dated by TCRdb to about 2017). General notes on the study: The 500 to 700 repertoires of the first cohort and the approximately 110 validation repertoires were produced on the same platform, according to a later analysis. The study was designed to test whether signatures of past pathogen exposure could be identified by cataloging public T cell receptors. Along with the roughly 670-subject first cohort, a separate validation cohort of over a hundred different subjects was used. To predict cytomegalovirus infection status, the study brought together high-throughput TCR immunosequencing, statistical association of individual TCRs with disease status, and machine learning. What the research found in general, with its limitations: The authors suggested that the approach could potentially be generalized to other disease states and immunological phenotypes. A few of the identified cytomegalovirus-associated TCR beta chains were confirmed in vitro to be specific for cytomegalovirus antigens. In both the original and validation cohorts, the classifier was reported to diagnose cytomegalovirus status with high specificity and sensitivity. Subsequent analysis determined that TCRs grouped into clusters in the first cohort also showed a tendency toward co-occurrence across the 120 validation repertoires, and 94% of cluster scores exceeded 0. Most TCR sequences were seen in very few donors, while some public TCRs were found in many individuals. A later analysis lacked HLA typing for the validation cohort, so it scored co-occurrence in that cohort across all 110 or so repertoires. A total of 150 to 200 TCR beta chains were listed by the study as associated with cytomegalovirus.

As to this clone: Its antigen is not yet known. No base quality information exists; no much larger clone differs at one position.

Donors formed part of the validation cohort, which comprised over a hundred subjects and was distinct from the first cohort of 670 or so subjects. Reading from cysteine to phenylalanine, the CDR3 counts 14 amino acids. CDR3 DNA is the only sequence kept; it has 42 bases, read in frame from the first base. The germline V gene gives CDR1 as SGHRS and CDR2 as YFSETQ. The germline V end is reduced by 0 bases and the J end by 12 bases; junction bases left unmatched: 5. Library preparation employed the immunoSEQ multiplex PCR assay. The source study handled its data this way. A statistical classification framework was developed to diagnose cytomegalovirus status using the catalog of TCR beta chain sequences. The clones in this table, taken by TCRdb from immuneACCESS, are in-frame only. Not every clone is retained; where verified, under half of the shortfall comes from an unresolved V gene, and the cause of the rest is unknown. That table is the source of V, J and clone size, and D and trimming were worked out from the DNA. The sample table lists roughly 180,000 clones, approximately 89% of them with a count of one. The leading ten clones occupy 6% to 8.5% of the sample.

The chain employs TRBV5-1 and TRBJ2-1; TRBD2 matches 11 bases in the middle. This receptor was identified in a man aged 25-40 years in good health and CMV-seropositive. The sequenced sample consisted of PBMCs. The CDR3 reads CASSLEVAGGLQFF. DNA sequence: TGCGCCAGCAGCTTGGAAGTAGCGGGAGGGTTGCAGTTCTTC.